These 11 T cell receptor beta chains were all obtained from the same sample, sequenced in a study of T cell responses to AZD1222 COVID-19 vaccine. TCRdb keeps only in-frame clones here, not all; method: immunoSEQ multiplex PCR. The sample has tens of thousands of clones, about 89% seen once. The material sequenced was peripheral blood, taken on day 0 of AZD1222 vaccination. The receptor source for this set is an adult in good health.

The rearrangement links TRBV5-1 to TRBJ2-7, with D tentatively TRBD2 (6 bases). From germline, CDR1 is SGHRS and CDR2 YFSETQ. Trimming removed 3 bases at V and 3 bases at J, with 19 bases between. This CDR3 has 16 amino acids. The CDR3 DNA follows: TGCGCCAGCAGCTCCCAAACGTGGCGGGGAAACTACGAGCAGTACTTC. This gives the protein CASSSQTWRGNYEQYF.

V usage is TRBV5-1 and J usage is TRBJ1-1, with D unresolved. Trimming stripped 5 bases from V and 0 bases from J, with 8 bases between. CDR1 and CDR2 (germline): SGHRS, YFSETQ. This CDR3 comprises 13 residues. The CDR3 protein is CASSKGMNTEAFF. The CDR3, as DNA: TGCGCCAGCAGTAAGGGTATGAACACTGAAGCTTTCTTT.

V usage is TRBV10-1 and J usage is TRBJ1-4; 7 bases map to TRBD1. V was clipped by 5 bases and J by 6 bases; unmatched bases: 6. The CDR3 loop spans 14 amino acids. Germline CDR1 and CDR2: WNHNN and SYGVQD (reference sequence). CDR3 residues: CASSSAGGDEKLFF. In DNA, the CDR3 is TGCGCCAGCAGTTCAGCAGGGGGGGATGAAAAACTGTTTTTT.

The CDR3 nucleotides read TGTGCCAGCAGCCGAGGGGTCCGGGAGACCCAGTACTTC. Translating it yields CASSRGVRETQYF. The rearrangement links TRBV7-3 to TRBJ2-5; TRBD1 or TRBD2 may be the D gene (5 bases each). With 5 bases removed from V and 5 bases from J, the gap between germline ends came to 12 bases. The CDR3 runs 13 residues. The germline CDR1 and CDR2 sequences are SGHTA and FQGTGA. The full variable domain, in which reference TRBV7-3 and TRBJ2-5 provide the parts outside the CDR3, is GAGVSQTPSNKVTEKGKYVELRCDPISGHTALYWYRQSLGQGPEFLIYFQGTGAADDSGLPNDRFFAVRPEGSVSTLKIQRTERGDSAVYLCASSRGVRETQYFGPGTRLLVL.

This chain links TRBV13 with TRBJ2-7; 7 bases fit TRBD1. The germline CDR1 and CDR2 sequences are PRHDT and FYEKMQ (reference sequence). The junction had 2 bases not matched to a gene; V was cut back by 0 bases and J by 3 bases. This CDR3 contains 14 residues. Here the CDR3 reads CASSLGTGNYEQYF. The DNA for the CDR3 is TGTGCCAGCAGCTTAGGGACAGGGAACTACGAGCAGTACTTC.

The chain has TRBV19 and TRBJ2-1; 10 positions match TRBD2. The germline gives CDR1 LNHDA, CDR2 SQIVND (reference sequence). The CDR3 is 16 residues long. V was pared by 5 bases and J by 5 bases, with 9 bases of the junction left unmatched. The CDR3: CASSLTSGVSHNEQFF. CDR3 sequence (DNA): TGTGCCAGTAGTCTTACTAGCGGGGTAAGCCACAATGAGCAGTTCTTC.

This sequence joins TRBV21-1 and TRBJ2-7; the table names TRBD2, a call not compared with the DNA. TRBV21-1 is tagged as a pseudogene. The CDR3 has 14 residues. The CDR3 sequence is CASIRTGLHYEQYF. CDR3 coding DNA: TGTGCCAGCATCCGAACGGGACTCCACTACGAGCAGTACTTC.

This CDR3 reads CASSPVYSGANVLTF. For the CDR3, the DNA is TGTGCCAGCAGCCCAGTTTACTCTGGGGCCAACGTCCTGACTTTC. The chain couples TRBV6-5 to TRBJ2-6; D call uncertain. Trimming took off 6 bases at V and 0 bases at J, with 9 bases between the two ends. CDR3 length: 15 amino acids. Germline V gene sequence: CDR1 MNHEY, CDR2 SVGAGI.

The table lists this clone with a few counts. This chain connects TRBV6-1 to TRBJ1-1; no clear D. The ends were cut back, 2 bases at V and 1 base at J, with 14 bases in the middle. Germline values: CDR1 MNHNS, CDR2 SASEGT. This CDR3 is built from 16 residues. CDR3 bases: TGTGCCAGCAGTGAATTTGATGGTGGAGGGAACACTGAAGCTTTCTTT. As protein: CASSEFDGGGNTEAFF.

The sample holds one count of this clone. The chain is built from TRBV6-5 and TRBJ1-5; 7 nucleotides align to TRBD1. V lost 0 bases to trimming and J lost 5 bases; unmatched junction nucleotides: 4. Per germline, CDR1 MNHEY and CDR2 SVGAGI. The CDR3 totals 15 residues. This chain's CDR3 is CASSYSYRGDQPQHF. As DNA, the CDR3 is TGTGCCAGCAGTTACTCCTACAGGGGCGATCAGCCCCAGCATTTT.

The chain has TRBV10-3 and TRBJ1-1; the D gene is possibly TRBD1 (5 bases). The ends were cut back, 6 bases at V and 1 base at J, with 9 bases in the middle. Germline V gives CDR1 ENHRY, CDR2 SYGVKD. This CDR3 has 13 residues. The CDR3 nucleotides read TGTGCCATCAGAGGGGTTGCGAACACTGAAGCTTTCTTT. As protein: CAIRGVANTEAFF.